The rows below give T cell receptor beta chains drawn from one sample of a study of technical replicates of blood from a handful of donors. The protocol was immunoSEQ multiplex PCR, while the TCRdb copy is restricted to in-frame clones and leaves out a portion. The sample shows over 75,000 clones, 95% to 98% of them seen only once. Sequenced input: T cells isolated from PBMCs. These receptors were taken from a human donor in good health. Both conserved end residues are part of each CDR3. The D gene is left open where the match is weak. A clone size is listed for some rows: how often the clone was seen (once, few, many), or a class if it is expanded.

D: -; J: TRBJ2-7; V: TRBV7-6; size: -; CDR3: CASSLKPGDLYEQYF; DNA: TGTGCCAGCAGCTTAAAGCCAGGGGACCTTTACGAGCAGTACTTC
D: -; J: TRBJ1-5; V: TRBV21-1; size: -; CDR3: CASSTRASNQPQHF; DNA: TGTGCCAGCAGCACCAGGGCGAGCAATCAGCCCCAGCATTTT
D: -; J: TRBJ1-1; V: TRBV5-1; size: -; CDR3: CASSLGSTEAFF; DNA: TGCGCCAGCAGCTTGGGGAGCACTGAAGCTTTCTTT
D: TRBD1; J: TRBJ1-2; V: TRBV6-1; size: -; CDR3: CASSRGQKANYGYTF; DNA: TGTGCCAGCAGTAGGGGACAGAAAGCTAACTATGGCTACACCTTC
D: -; J: TRBJ1-3; V: TRBV9; size: -; CDR3: CASSASTGVAGNTIYF; DNA: TGTGCCAGCAGCGCGTCCACAGGAGTAGCCGGAAACACCATATATTTT
D: TRBD1; J: TRBJ2-1; V: TRBV19; size: -; CDR3: CASSMDPGTVAWNEQFF; DNA: TGTGCCAGTAGTATGGATCCCGGGACAGTCGCGTGGAATGAGCAGTTCTTC
D: TRBD1; J: TRBJ1-1; V: TRBV11-3; size: -; CDR3: CASSWGQGLGPPEAFF; DNA: TGTGCCAGCAGTTGGGGACAGGGTTTGGGTCCCCCTGAAGCTTTCTTT
D: -; J: TRBJ1-1; V: TRBV15; size: -; CDR3: CATNLKGFGAEAFF; DNA: TGTGCCACCAACCTCAAGGGGTTCGGCGCTGAAGCTTTCTTT
D: TRBD2; J: TRBJ2-3; V: TRBV10-3; size: -; CDR3: CAISDPERGTDTQYF; DNA: TGTGCCATCAGTGACCCGGAGCGGGGGACAGATACGCAGTATTTT
D: -; J: TRBJ2-1; V: TRBV9; size: -; CDR3: CASSPSGTGYNEQFF; DNA: TGTGCCAGCAGCCCCTCGGGTACAGGGTACAATGAGCAGTTCTTC
D: -; J: TRBJ2-7; V: TRBV4-1; size: -; CDR3: CASSLSQGSEQYF; DNA: TGCGCCAGCAGCCTATCACAGGGTTCCGAGCAGTACTTC
D: -; J: TRBJ2-1; V: TRBV7-7; size: -; CDR3: CASSSTTENEQFF; DNA: TGTGCCAGCAGTTCAACTACGGAGAATGAGCAGTTCTTC
D: TRBD2; J: TRBJ2-5; V: TRBV5-4; size: -; CDR3: CASSLGLAGSRETQYF; DNA: TGTGCCAGCAGCTTGGGACTAGCGGGGTCTCGAGAGACCCAGTACTTC
D: TRBD1; J: TRBJ2-7; V: TRBV5-1; size: once; CDR3: CASSRQGGTGEQYF; DNA: TGCGCCAGCAGCCGACAGGGTGGAACCGGGGAGCAGTACTTC
D: TRBD2; J: TRBJ2-5; V: TRBV15; size: -; CDR3: CATSRAPKVSGSKETQYF; DNA: TGTGCCACCAGCAGAGCCCCCAAGGTTAGCGGGTCTAAAGAGACCCAGTACTTC
D: TRBD1; J: TRBJ2-5; V: TRBV11-3; size: -; CDR3: CASSPWDRGQQETQYF; DNA: TGTGCCAGCAGCCCGTGGGACAGGGGGCAGCAAGAGACCCAGTACTTC
D: -; J: TRBJ1-2; V: TRBV2; size: -; CDR3: CASSGQSTNYGYTF; DNA: TGTGCCAGCAGTGGACAGTCAACTAACTATGGCTACACCTTC
D: TRBD1; J: TRBJ1-6; V: TRBV29-1; size: few; CDR3: CSARDRNSPLHF; DNA: TGCAGCGCCCGGGACAGGAATTCACCCCTCCACTTT
D: TRBD1; J: TRBJ1-2; V: TRBV15; size: -; CDR3: CATSGGDSNYGYTF; DNA: TGTGCCACCAGCGGTGGGGACAGCAACTATGGCTACACCTTC
D: TRBD1; J: TRBJ2-3; V: TRBV6-6; size: once; CDR3: CASSYSTGGLGDTQYF; DNA: TGTGCCAGCAGTTACTCCACAGGGGGCTTGGGGGATACGCAGTATTTT
D: TRBD1; J: TRBJ1-1; V: TRBV5-1; size: once; CDR3: CASSLAPTGVTEAFF; DNA: TGCGCCAGCAGCTTGGCTCCCACAGGGGTCACTGAAGCTTTCTTT
D: -; J: TRBJ1-1; V: TRBV4-1; size: once; CDR3: CASSQVGDMNTEAFF; DNA: TGCGCCAGCAGCCAAGTCGGGGACATGAACACTGAAGCTTTCTTT
D: -; J: TRBJ1-2; V: TRBV21-1; size: -; CDR3: CASSKAPGVGPLSNYGYTF; DNA: TGTGCCAGCAGCAAAGCTCCGGGGGTGGGGCCTCTATCTAACTATGGCTACACCTTC
D: TRBD2; J: TRBJ2-7; V: TRBV25-1; size: -; CDR3: CASSESSGGAREQYF; DNA: TGTGCCAGCAGTGAATCTAGCGGGGGGGCTAGAGAGCAGTACTTC
D: TRBD1; J: TRBJ1-4; V: TRBV7-8; size: -; CDR3: CASSPLWGQKEKLFF; DNA: TGTGCCAGCAGCCCGTTATGGGGACAGAAAGAAAAACTGTTTTTT
D: TRBD2; J: TRBJ2-5; V: TRBV4-2; size: -; CDR3: CASSQARSGGGAETQYF; DNA: TGTGCCAGCAGCCAAGCCCGGAGCGGGGGCGGGGCTGAGACCCAGTACTTC
D: TRBD2; J: TRBJ2-1; V: TRBV28; size: -; CDR3: CASNLGGLADRNEQFF; DNA: TGTGCCAGCAACCTTGGGGGACTAGCGGACCGGAATGAGCAGTTCTTC
D: -; J: TRBJ2-5; V: TRBV5-1; size: -; CDR3: CASSLALGQETQYF; DNA: TGCGCCAGCAGCTTGGCTCTCGGGCAAGAGACCCAGTACTTC
D: -; J: TRBJ1-1; V: TRBV20-1; size: -; CDR3: CSAQEGAEAFF; DNA: TGCAGTGCTCAAGAGGGAGCTGAAGCTTTCTTT
D: TRBD2; J: TRBJ2-1; V: TRBV4-2; size: -; CDR3: CASSPDLAGRPFF; DNA: TGTGCCAGCAGCCCCGATCTAGCGGGGAGGCCGTTCTTC
D: -; J: TRBJ2-7; V: TRBV7-9; size: -; CDR3: CASSWGEREQYF; DNA: TGTGCCAGCAGTTGGGGGGAACGCGAGCAGTACTTC
D: TRBD1; J: TRBJ2-7; V: TRBV5-1; size: -; CDR3: CASSKTGNEQYF; DNA: TGCGCCAGCAGCAAGACAGGGAACGAGCAGTACTTC
D: TRBD1; J: TRBJ1-4; V: TRBV5-1; size: -; CDR3: CASSRTGTNEKLFF; DNA: TGCGCCAGCAGCCGGACAGGGACTAATGAAAAACTGTTTTTT
D: -; J: TRBJ2-5; V: TRBV5-1; size: -; CDR3: CASSPSTVGETQYF; DNA: TGCGCCAGCAGCCCCTCGACAGTTGGGGAGACCCAGTACTTC
D: -; J: TRBJ1-2; V: TRBV21-1; size: -; CDR3: CASSKEGELYGYTF; DNA: TGTGCCAGCAGCAAAGAGGGAGAGTTGTATGGCTACACCTTC
D: TRBD2; J: TRBJ2-1; V: TRBV6-1; size: -; CDR3: CASSDFTGTSGRAGGLF; DNA: TGTGCCAGCAGTGATTTCACCGGGACTAGCGGGAGGGCAGGGGGGCTCTTC
D: -; J: TRBJ1-4; V: TRBV7-6; size: -; CDR3: CASSLGADRPNEKLFF; DNA: TGTGCCAGCAGCTTAGGGGCAGACAGGCCTAATGAAAAACTGTTTTTT
D: -; J: TRBJ2-3; V: TRBV5-1; size: -; CDR3: CASELLGDSTDTQYF; DNA: TGCGCCAGCGAACTACTCGGGGATTCCACAGATACGCAGTATTTT
D: -; J: TRBJ2-2; V: TRBV29-1; size: -; CDR3: CSVEGHQNTGELFF; DNA: TGCAGCGTTGAAGGACACCAGAACACCGGGGAGCTGTTTTTT
D: -; J: TRBJ2-7; V: TRBV23-1; size: -; CDR3: CASSQSEGVGISAYEQYF; DNA: TGCGCCAGCAGTCAATCGGAGGGTGTTGGAATTTCAGCCTACGAGCAGTACTTC
D: -; J: TRBJ1-5; V: TRBV28; size: -; CDR3: CASSPRVYSNQPQHF; DNA: TGTGCCAGCAGTCCCAGGGTTTATAGCAATCAGCCCCAGCATTTT
D: -; J: TRBJ2-7; V: TRBV5-1; size: -; CDR3: CASSGPDWRRRRFPYEQYF; DNA: TGCGCCAGCAGCGGACCGGATTGGCGGCGGAGGAGGTTCCCTTACGAGCAGTACTTC
D: TRBD1; J: TRBJ1-2; V: TRBV27; size: -; CDR3: CASSLSHPQGGYGYTF; DNA: TGTGCCAGCAGTTTAAGTCACCCGCAGGGGGGCTATGGCTACACCTTC
D: TRBD1; J: TRBJ1-2; V: TRBV6-6; size: -; CDR3: CASSYSGTGAYGYTF; DNA: TGTGCCAGCAGTTACTCCGGGACAGGGGCCTATGGCTACACCTTC
D: -; J: TRBJ2-1; V: TRBV6-5; size: -; CDR3: CASSSEALEAYNEQFF; DNA: TGTGCCAGCAGTTCGGAGGCGTTGGAAGCCTACAATGAGCAGTTCTTC
D: TRBD1; J: TRBJ2-5; V: TRBV7-8; size: -; CDR3: CASSPRTGRIVETQYF; DNA: TGTGCCAGCAGCCCAAGGACAGGTCGCATCGTTGAGACCCAGTACTTC
D: TRBD2; J: TRBJ2-3; V: TRBV9; size: -; CDR3: CASSALSGTSGWDTQYF; DNA: TGTGCCAGCAGCGCCCTTTCGGGGACTAGCGGGTGGGATACGCAGTATTTT
D: TRBD1; J: TRBJ1-1; V: TRBV10-3; size: -; CDR3: CAISEGGQSTEAFF; DNA: TGTGCCATCAGTGAGGGGGGACAGTCTACTGAAGCTTTCTTT
D: TRBD2; J: TRBJ2-7; V: TRBV29-1; size: -; CDR3: CSAAMGAGGVEQYF; DNA: TGCAGCGCTGCTATGGGGGCGGGGGGAGTCGAGCAGTACTTC
D: -; J: TRBJ1-2; V: TRBV4-1; size: -; CDR3: CASSPPGGREGYTF; DNA: TGCGCCAGCAGCCCCCCGGGGGGGCGAGAGGGCTACACCTTC
D: -; J: TRBJ2-3; V: TRBV7-9; size: -; CDR3: CASSPSLEGPSTDTQYF; DNA: TGTGCCAGCAGCCCCTCACTGGAGGGGCCTAGCACAGATACGCAGTATTTT
D: -; J: TRBJ1-2; V: TRBV4-2; size: -; CDR3: CASSQQTFGYTF; DNA: TGTGCCAGCAGCCAACAGACTTTCGGCTACACCTTC
D: -; J: TRBJ1-1; V: TRBV6-5; size: -; CDR3: CASRKLDRNTEAFF; DNA: TGTGCCAGCAGAAAGCTAGACAGGAACACTGAAGCTTTCTTT
D: -; J: TRBJ2-3; V: TRBV5-4; size: -; CDR3: CASSPDSLGADTQYF; DNA: TGTGCCAGCAGCCCGGACAGTCTGGGGGCAGATACGCAGTATTTT
D: TRBD2; J: TRBJ2-1; V: TRBV30; size: -; CDR3: CAWSNLAGVYNEQFF; DNA: TGTGCCTGGAGTAATCTAGCGGGGGTCTACAATGAGCAGTTCTTC
D: -; J: TRBJ1-1; V: TRBV27; size: -; CDR3: CASSLDIMNTEAFF; DNA: TGTGCCAGCAGTTTGGACATCATGAACACTGAAGCTTTCTTT
D: -; J: TRBJ2-3; V: TRBV25-1; size: -; CDR3: CASSETGSTDTQYF; DNA: TGTGCCAGCAGTGAGACGGGAAGCACAGATACGCAGTATTTT
D: TRBD1; J: TRBJ2-5; V: TRBV29-1; size: -; CDR3: CSVQVGQGAETQYF; DNA: TGCAGCGTCCAGGTGGGACAGGGGGCTGAGACCCAGTACTTC
D: -; J: TRBJ2-1; V: TRBV5-6; size: -; CDR3: CASTSGLGLEQFF; DNA: TGTGCCAGCACCTCAGGGTTGGGTTTGGAGCAGTTCTTC
D: TRBD2; J: TRBJ2-4; V: TRBV4-1; size: -; CDR3: CASSPPGLAGEAKNIQYF; DNA: TGCGCCAGCAGCCCCCCGGGACTAGCGGGAGAGGCCAAAAACATTCAGTACTTC